The following is a TCR beta chain sequence with its context. This clone was counted between two and nine times. Which antigen it targets is not known. No clone much larger than this one lies a single base away; base qualities are absent. The CDR3 contains 14 residues, cysteine and phenylalanine counted. Of the read, only the CDR3 DNA is kept; its 42 bases are in frame from base 1. V loses 5 bases at its end and J loses 4 bases; junction bases beyond the gene matches: 7. CDR1 and CDR2 (SGHTA, FQGTGA) derive from the germline V gene. The library was produced with the immunoSEQ multiplex PCR assay. The multiplex PCR relied on a mix of 60 forward primers for TCR Vbeta segments and 13 reverse primers for TCR Jbeta segments. The CDR3 region of rearranged TCR beta genes was amplified from genomic DNA by a multiplex PCR assay. On the Illumina HiSeq System, the amplified TCR beta libraries were sequenced as 87-base-pair reads. The study's processing was this. Across the 666 repertoires, a later analysis counted tens of millions of unique TCR beta chains, around 11 million of which were shared by at least two donors. A nearest-neighbor algorithm error-corrected the raw reads and collapsed the reads into unique sequences, merging closely related sequences to remove PCR and sequencing errors. Alignment of CDR3 sequences to IMGT reference sequences was used to assign V, D and J gene segments. Each retained sequence needed at least a six-nucleotide match to both a V gene segment and a J gene segment. A rearrangement counted as productive if the CDR3 had no stop codons and remained in frame with V and J, and every other rearrangement counted as non-productive. Following IMGT convention, CDR3 was defined as the stretch from the second conserved V-encoded cysteine up to the conserved J-encoded phenylalanine. The earlier analysis of 500 to 750 of the donors excluded any sequence lacking an unambiguous match to a single V gene segment. An earlier analysis of fewer than 750 of the donors called V segments functional above 56.7% productive rearrangements and segregating when the between-donor standard deviation exceeded 5%. A statistical classification framework was built to diagnose cytomegalovirus status from the catalog of TCR beta chain sequences. A later analysis assigned V and J genes by comparing TCR nucleotide sequences with IMGT/GENE-DB human TR gene sequences. In a later analysis, CDR3 sequences and most-parsimonious VDJ recombination scenarios were assigned using the TCRdist pipeline. In a later analysis, each TCR beta chain was defined by its CDR3 amino acid sequence together with its V-gene family, and reads lacking a unique V-gene family were excluded. To address suspected cross-contamination and a sequencing artifact, a later analysis removed a few hundred highly shared, low-generation-probability nucleotide sequences. For each public chain, a later analysis derived a clonal expansion index from normalized ranks of inferred template counts within each repertoire. In a later analysis, generation probabilities were computed using a VDJ recombination model fitted to out-of-frame rearrangements, and the results were checked against IGoR. A later analysis scored TCR-TCR, TCR-HLA and TCR-CMV co-occurrence with hypergeometric tests, applying a repertoire-size bias correction to TCR pairs. A later analysis estimated false discovery rates by permuting HLA or CMV assignments 20 times. A later analysis grouped co-occurring TCRs with DBSCAN, adding TCRdist sequence similarity when clustering within HLA-allele-positive subsets. Co-occurrence clustering excluded repertoires with fewer than 30,000 or more than 120,000 public chains, plus five with anomalous nucleotide sharing. This is the immuneACCESS table as TCRdb keeps it, with only in-frame sequences that have V and J called. A part of the clones is gone; compared with another copy, unresolved V genes explain less than half, and the rest is unexplained. That table is the source of V, J and clone size, and D and trimming were worked out from the DNA. The sample table contains 150,000 to 200,000 clones; only one count was recorded for roughly 73% of them. The biggest ten clones account for over 1.5% of the sample.

This sample stems from a study of cytomegalovirus exposure and HLA in healthy donors (TCRdb year 2017). Concerning the study at large: An earlier analysis of some 500 of the donors reported roughly 300 Gb of sequence data and around 120 million unique TCR beta sequences from 150 million to 200 million T cells. Of the 350 to 450 genotyped donors, roughly 80% were placed in the genetic ancestry cluster associated with self-reported Caucasian donors. Rather than using new phenotypic data, the later analysis identified candidate immune exposures from TCR beta sequences and from how often those sequences occurred across donors. The study aimed to test whether signatures of past pathogen exposure could be identified by cataloging public T cell receptors. Genome-wide SNP genotypes for about three fifths of the roughly 670 donors were used in a later genetic analysis, which treated that subset as a discovery cohort. HLA typing included class I and class II loci at four-digit resolution. Donor age, sex, ethnicity and CMV serostatus were collected together with the repertoire data. The study combined high-throughput TCR immunosequencing, statistical association of individual TCRs with disease status, and machine learning to predict cytomegalovirus infection status. Besides the first cohort of more than 650 subjects, a separate validation cohort made up of over 95 different subjects was used. Because of strong linkage in the cohort, five DR-DQ haplotypes were treated as single units for association and clustering. The number of donors typed differed by locus, with roughly 629-640 for A, B, C, DRB1 and DQB1, roughly 520 for DQA1, nearly 610 for DPA1, and some 450 for DPB1. An early release covering 550 to 700 HLA-typed donors comprised approximately 300 gigabases of sequencing data and approximately 85 million unique TCR sequences. To study patterns of TCR occurrence, a later analysis re-analyzed previously published TCR beta repertoires from just over 650 donors and added high-resolution HLA genotyping. An earlier analysis of 587 of the donors used high-throughput TCR beta sequencing to judge whether each TCR beta V gene segment behaved as functional or pseudogenic. The study used immunosequencing to profile the T cell repertoires of 670 or so subjects and linked those repertoires to cytomegalovirus serostatus. Among several hundred genotyped donors of the cohort, an average of around 220,000 unique TCR beta nucleotide sequences was sequenced per donor, of which about 18% were non-productive. Every discovery cohort repertoire had been produced on one sequencing platform.

In total, over 600 healthy bone marrow donors made up the cohort. At the time of sampling, every cohort member was nominally healthy, though immune exposures that went unrecorded were likely present. The donor tested CMV seronegative and was one of the 352 seronegative cohort members. A peripheral blood sample was collected from each donor, and TCR beta sequencing was performed on peripheral blood mononuclear cells. The Qiagen DNeasy Blood Extraction Kit was used to extract genomic DNA from the blood cell samples. The study at large found these results: Compared with equally common non-associated chains, HLA-associated TCR beta chains in a later analysis were more clonally expanded and had lower generation probabilities. The classifier was reported to diagnose cytomegalovirus status with high specificity and sensitivity in both the original and validation cohorts. Specific HLA alleles were associated with about 17,000 TCR beta sequences at a false discovery rate of 0.05 in a later analysis. The sequencing pipeline was judged likely to have produced a cluster of highly shared sequence variants as a technical artifact. A later analysis found that most CMV-associated TCR beta chains appeared HLA-restricted, with HLA associations seemingly driven largely by CMV exposure. HLA typing was unavailable for some donors at each locus, so association tests used only the typed subset. The cohort was sequenced for TCR beta chains only, and without alpha or paired-chain data the features that could be detected were limited. In a later genetic analysis, fewer N-insertions in productive TCRs were reported among donors in an Asian-associated ancestry cluster than the roughly 700-donor mean. A further reported finding was that TCR beta sequences accurately predicted the HLA-A and HLA-B alleles for most subjects in the first cohort. For the cohort, immune exposure information was limited to CMV serostatus. In vitro tests confirmed that a few of the cytomegalovirus-associated TCR beta chains recognize cytomegalovirus antigens. V-gene and J-gene trimming of TCR beta chains was associated with a missense DCLRE1C variant in a later genetic analysis, and the association was replicated in an independent cohort. Some IMGT-functional V segments, including TRBV6-2 and TRBV6-3, could not be told apart with the 87-base-pair reads, so those segments were excluded. It was suggested by the authors that the approach could potentially be generalized to other disease states and immunological phenotypes. Most TCR sequences were observed very rarely across donors, whereas some public TCRs were present in many individuals. Because counts were too low, roughly 17 rarely observed V segments, including chromosome 9 orphons, were left out of the earlier analysis of approximately 500 of the donors. Roughly uniform sequencing depth across donors was assumed in presence/absence analyses, although this assumption may not hold. An earlier analysis of roughly 570 of the donors showed that most TCR beta V segments appeared in productive rearrangements either about 90% or about 30% of the time, which broadly matched IMGT annotations. Linkage disequilibrium might explain the correlated functional status among segregating V segments, but an unknown experimental factor could not be ruled out. Assigning TCR associations to individual alleles was difficult when HLA alleles, especially DR and DQ, strongly co-occurred. In the study, around 150 TCR beta chains were listed as associated with cytomegalovirus. A later analysis found that TCR association rates varied across HLA loci, with DRB1 alleles showing the most associated TCRs and HLA-C alleles the fewest. In a later analysis, several top co-occurrence clusters were reported to appear linked to parvovirus B19, influenza, CMV and Epstein-Barr virus.

The V and J genes are TRBV7-3 and TRBJ2-5; a stretch of 7 junction bases matches TRBD2. This TCR was recovered from a woman aged 25 to 39 in good health and CMV-seronegative. Sequencing was performed on PBMCs. The CDR3: CASSPSGAGETQYF. The DNA is as follows: TGTGCCAGCAGCCCCAGCGGGGCGGGAGAGACCCAGTACTTC. The full variable domain, with segments outside the CDR3 supplied by the reference TRBV7-3 and TRBJ2-5 proteins, appears as GAGVSQTPSNKVTEKGKYVELRCDPISGHTALYWYRQSLGQGPEFLIYFQGTGAADDSGLPNDRFFAVRPEGSVSTLKIQRTERGDSAVYLCASSPSGAGETQYFGPGTRLLVL.